The 28 T cell receptor beta chains below come from one sample, sequenced in a study of cytomegalovirus exposure and HLA in healthy donors. This PCR relied on a set of 60 Vbeta primers and 13 Jbeta primers. The method was immunoSEQ multiplex PCR; TCRdb's version includes in-frame clones alone and lacks a portion of them. The sample has about 170,000 clones; about 59% are singletons. The sample consisted of PBMCs. These receptors all come from a man in his forties in good health and CMV-seronegative.

The chain recombines TRBV10-3 with TRBJ2-7, with 8 bases identical to TRBD1. The CDR3 is 16 residues long. Per germline, CDR1 ENHRY and CDR2 SYGVKD. The ends lost 0 bases at V and 0 bases at J; junction bases unmatched: 4. In DNA, the CDR3 is TGTGCCATCAGTGAGTCCAGGGGGCTGAGCTCCTACGAGCAGTACTTC. Translating it yields CAISESRGLSSYEQYF.

This clone was recorded a few times. The chain links TRBV9 to TRBJ2-6; tentative D call: TRBD1 (5 bases). This CDR3 comprises 13 residues. In germline, CDR1 is SGDLS, CDR2 YYNGEE. V lost 7 bases, J lost 0 bases, and 5 bases lay in between. In DNA form, the CDR3 reads TGTGCCAGCCAGGGCTCTGGGGCCAACGTCCTGACTTTC. This codes for CASQGSGANVLTF.

DNA of the CDR3: TGTGCCAGCAGCCAGTCAGGCCAAGAGACCCAGTACTTC. Translation: CASSQSGQETQYF. The chain links TRBV11-3 to TRBJ2-5, with D unresolved. This CDR3 contains 13 residues. Deletions cut 5 bases from V and 1 base from J, with 8 bases between. In germline, CDR1 is SGHNT, CDR2 YENEEA.

V usage is TRBV4-1 and J usage is TRBJ2-7, with D unclear. Germline CDR1 MGHRA, CDR2 YSYEKL. The CDR3 totals 15 residues. With 0 bases removed from V and 4 bases from J, the gap between germline ends came to 13 bases. The CDR3 loop is CASSQDVAPMYEQYF. The CDR3 region has the DNA TGCGCCAGCAGCCAAGATGTTGCGCCTATGTACGAGCAGTACTTC.

The sample holds a few counts of this clone. An end of the junction does not agree with germline; a read error may underlie this. The V gene is TRBV7-9, the J gene TRBJ2-3; 12 nucleotides match TRBD2. Germline values: CDR1 SEHNR, CDR2 FQNEAQ (reference sequence). The CDR3 is 18 residues long. CDR3 residues: CSSSPSLLAGGQEDTQYF. CDR3 sequence (DNA): TGTTCCAGCAGCCCCTCCCTCCTAGCGGGAGGGCAGGAAGATACGCAGTATTTT.

This chain uses TRBV10-3 with TRBJ2-2; 8 nucleotides match TRBD1. J was trimmed by 4 bases and V by 3 bases; bases with no gene match: 7. Germline CDR1 reads ENHRY; CDR2 reads SYGVKD. The CDR3 sequence is 16 residues long. The CDR3 nucleotides are TGTGCCATCAGTGACCCAGACAGGGGCGGCACCGGGGAGCTGTTTTTT. Translating gives CAISDPDRGGTGELFF.

The sample holds one count of this clone. The V gene is TRBV5-1, the J gene TRBJ2-3; 7 bases match TRBD1. Trimming cost V 6 bases and J 2 bases; bases outside gene matches: 6. The CDR3 contains 14 residues. From germline, CDR1 is SGHRS and CDR2 YFSETQ. The CDR3 here is CASTIQGYTDTQYF. As DNA, the CDR3 is TGCGCCAGCACCATACAGGGGTACACAGATACGCAGTATTTT.

This chain connects TRBV5-1 to TRBJ2-5; TRBD2 aligns across 7 bases. This CDR3 is 15 amino acids long. Losses at the gene ends were 0 bases for V and 3 bases for J; bases not matched to a gene: 5. Germline V gives CDR1 SGHRS, CDR2 YFSETQ. In nucleotides, the CDR3 is TGCGCCAGCAGCTTGGATGGGGGGGTGGAAGAGACCCAGTACTTC. This sequence encodes CASSLDGGVEETQYF.

The J gene is TRBJ2-7, the V gene TRBV4-2; TRBD1 agrees at 8 bases. Germline CDR1 and CDR2: LGHNA and YNFKEQ. The CDR3 has 15 residues. Trimming removed 2 bases from V and 2 bases from J; junction bases left unmatched: 5. CDR3 amino acids: CASSQPDRVAYEQYF. CDR3 coding DNA: TGTGCCAGCAGCCAACCGGACAGGGTCGCCTACGAGCAGTACTTC.

The chain joins TRBV11-1 to TRBJ2-1; 8 bases align to TRBD2. CDR3 length equals 15 residues. Germline V gene lookup returns CDR1 SGHAT and CDR2 FQDESV (reference sequence). Trimming removed 1 base from V and 8 bases from J; junction bases left unmatched: 7. CDR3 amino acids: CASSLVGLVGYEQFF. CDR3 nucleotide sequence: TGTGCCAGCAGCTTAGTGGGACTAGTAGGCTATGAGCAGTTCTTC.

The table lists this clone with a few counts. V usage is TRBV5-4 and J usage is TRBJ1-1; D might be TRBD1 (5 bases). The germline V and J ends were trimmed by 4 bases and 5 bases, with 18 bases remaining between them. This CDR3 has 15 amino acids. Germline CDR1 reads SGHNT; CDR2 reads YYREEE (reference sequence). The CDR3 here is CASSVGPGFGTEAFF. Written as DNA, the CDR3 is TGTGCCAGCAGCGTGGGACCGGGATTTGGGACTGAAGCTTTCTTT.

The chain combines TRBV5-6 with TRBJ2-3, with 9 bases that match TRBD2. Germline CDR1 SGHDT, CDR2 YYEEEE. The V and J ends lost 7 bases and 1 base, in that order; junction bases with no gene match: 10. The CDR3 has 16 residues. This CDR3 is CASVRWLAGRTDTQYF. CDR3 DNA: TGTGCCAGCGTCCGGTGGCTAGCGGGGCGCACAGATACGCAGTATTTT. Full variable domain (missing parts from reference TRBV5-6 and TRBJ2-3): DAGVTQSPTHLIKTRGQQVTLRCSPKSGHDTVSWYQQALGQGPQFIFQYYEEEERQRGNFPDRFSGHQFPNYSSELNVNALLLGDSALYLCASVRWLAGRTDTQYFGPGTRLTVL.

The chain couples TRBV6-1 to TRBJ2-7; D unclear. The ends were cut back, 4 bases at V and 3 bases at J, with 7 bases in the middle. Germline V gene sequence: CDR1 MNHNS, CDR2 SASEGT. The CDR3 length is 12 residues. The CDR3: CASSVRGYEQYF. In DNA form, the CDR3 reads TGTGCCAGCAGTGTAAGAGGCTACGAGCAGTACTTC.

A few counts support this clone. This chain joins TRBV7-2 and TRBJ2-7; TRBD2 agrees at 7 bases. The CDR3 length is 15 residues. The V and J ends lost 2 bases and 4 bases, in that order; junction bases with no gene match: 8. Germline V gene sequence: CDR1 SGHTA, CDR2 FQGNSA. CDR3 region: CASSLHRDYIYEQYF. CDR3 coding DNA: TGTGCCAGCAGCTTACACCGGGACTACATATACGAGCAGTACTTC.

The table lists this clone with a count of one. The rearrangement links TRBV10-1 to TRBJ2-7; no clear D. Trimming pared 7 bases from V and 6 bases from J, leaving 19 bases between. CDR1 and CDR2 from the germline V gene are WNHNN and SYGVQD (reference sequence). CDR3 size: 14 residues. The CDR3 protein is CASTTLTTPCEQYF. In DNA, the CDR3 is TGCGCCAGCACGACACTGACCACCCCCTGCGAGCAGTACTTC.

V gene TRBV10-3 combines with J gene TRBJ2-7, with 8 bases lining up with TRBD1. Germline CDR1 and CDR2: ENHRY and SYGVKD. V lost 0 bases, J lost 0 bases, and 7 bases stayed unmatched. This CDR3 spans 17 amino acids. The CDR3 spells CAISESERTGLSYEQYF. The CDR3 nucleotides are TGTGCCATCAGTGAGTCGGAGCGGACAGGGCTCTCCTACGAGCAGTACTTC.

The gene calls are TRBV7-9 and TRBJ2-4, with D perhaps TRBD2 (6 bases). With 8 bases removed from V and 2 bases from J, the gap between germline ends came to 16 bases. Germline assignment: CDR1 SEHNR and CDR2 FQNEAQ (reference sequence). The CDR3 runs 15 residues. The CDR3 here is CASSRGGVTKNIQYF. CDR3 coding DNA: TGTGCCAGCTCCCGGGGCGGGGTCACCAAAAACATTCAGTACTTC.

V and J are TRBV7-3 and TRBJ2-2; weak D call: TRBD2 (5 bases). CDR3 length: 14 amino acids. Germline lookup yields CDR1 SGHTA and CDR2 FQGTGA. V lost 2 bases and J lost 4, with 8 bases in between. DNA of the CDR3: TGTGCCAGCAGCTTACGAGGGAGCACCGGGGAGCTGTTTTTT. This codes for CASSLRGSTGELFF.

The gene calls are TRBV5-8 and TRBJ1-1, with D tentatively TRBD1 (5 bases). Germline CDR1 is SGHTS and CDR2 is YDEGEE. V was shortened by 5 bases and J by 0 bases, with 11 bases between the two germline ends. The CDR3 is 14 amino acids. Here the CDR3 DNA reads TGTGCCAGCAGTCGTGGACACTTGAACACTGAAGCTTTCTTT. It specifies CASSRGHLNTEAFF.

This clone has a handful of counts. The chain has TRBV10-2 and TRBJ2-3; TRBD2 aligns across 7 bases. V was clipped by 0 bases and J by 1 base; unmatched bases: 7. Germline CDR1 is WSHSY and CDR2 is SAAADI. There are 17 residues in the CDR3. CDR3 loop: CASSESTRAGGTDTQYF. The CDR3 region has the DNA TGCGCCAGCAGTGAGTCAACCCGGGCGGGGGGCACAGATACGCAGTATTTT.

The chain recombines TRBV5-6 with TRBJ2-5; 9 nucleotides match TRBD2. The J call may not be correct, given that the DNA end is closer to TRBJ2-7. CDR1 is SGHDT and CDR2 is YYEEEE in the germline V gene. The CDR3 is 15 amino acids. DNA of the CDR3: TGTGCCAGCAGCTTGGGGGCGGGAGGGACCTACGAGCAGTACTTC. Translation: CASSLGAGGTYEQYF.

This clone was counted a few times. V is TRBV5-4 and J is TRBJ2-3, with 8 bases lining up with TRBD2. The CDR3 contains 15 residues. Germline-derived CDR1 and CDR2 are SGHNT and YYREEE (reference sequence). V shed 6 bases and J 1 base; nucleotides not matched to a gene: 7. The CDR3 spells CASKQAGVGTDTQYF. The CDR3 DNA reads TGTGCCAGCAAGCAAGCGGGAGTAGGCACAGATACGCAGTATTTT.

This clone was detected a few times. The chain employs TRBV5-4 and TRBJ1-2; 9 nucleotides align to TRBD1. The V segment lost 2 bases and the J segment 4 bases; nucleotides outside the gene matches: 6. The CDR3 runs to 15 residues. The germline V gene encodes CDR1 SGHNT and CDR2 YYREEE (reference sequence). For the CDR3, the DNA is TGTGCCAGCAGCTTTGGGACAGGGAAGGCCTATGGCTACACCTTC. Protein sequence: CASSFGTGKAYGYTF.

The rearrangement joins TRBV7-2 to TRBJ2-7; D uncertain. Germline CDR1 is SGHTA and CDR2 is FQGNSA. CDR3 length equals 15 residues. V was shortened by 0 bases and J by 0 bases, with 9 bases between the two germline ends. The CDR3 here is CASSLAHSRSYEQYF. CDR3 DNA sequence: TGTGCCAGCAGCTTAGCGCACTCTCGCTCCTACGAGCAGTACTTC.

This chain joins TRBV28 and TRBJ1-2; 7 positions match TRBD1. Germline loops: CDR1 MDHEN, CDR2 SYDVKM. The CDR3 loop spans 14 amino acids. V lost 6 bases to trimming and J lost 5 bases; unmatched junction nucleotides: 9. As DNA, the CDR3 is TGTGCCAGCAGCCAGGACAGGAATGATTATGGCTACACCTTC. As protein: CASSQDRNDYGYTF.

The V call is TRBV6-5, the J call TRBJ2-7, with 10 bases identical to TRBD2. CDR1 and CDR2 (germline): MNHEY, SVGAGI. The CDR3 is 16 residues long. V was clipped by 0 bases and J by 0 bases; unmatched bases: 2. CDR3 nucleotides: TGTGCCAGCAGTTACTCGGGACTAGCGAACTCCTACGAGCAGTACTTC. It translates to CASSYSGLANSYEQYF.

The chain recombines TRBV7-9 with TRBJ2-2; TRBD1 matches at 9 bases. CDR1 is SEHNR and CDR2 is FQNEAQ in the germline V gene (reference sequence). The J segment lost 6 bases and the V segment lost 5 bases, leaving 10 bases of the junction unmatched. The CDR3 has 16 amino acids. The CDR3: CASSQLTGGAPGELFF. CDR3 coding DNA: TGTGCCAGCAGCCAACTAACAGGGGGCGCTCCCGGGGAGCTGTTTTTT. Supplemented by reference TRBV7-9 and TRBJ2-2, the full variable domain reads DTGVSQNPRHKITKRGQNVTFRCDPISEHNRLYWYRQTLGQGPEFLTYFQNEAQLEKSRLLSDRFSAERPKGSFSTLEIQRTEQGDSAMYLCASSQLTGGAPGELFFGEGSRLTVL.

The chain recombines TRBV19 with TRBJ1-2, with D tentatively TRBD1 (6 bases). CDR1 and CDR2 (germline): LNHDA, SQIVND (reference sequence). The CDR3 sequence is 13 residues long. With 5 bases removed from V and 6 bases from J, the gap between germline ends came to 13 bases. The CDR3 DNA sequence: TGTGCCAGTAGTTGGGGGCGGTACGATGGCTACACCTTC. Translating it yields CASSWGRYDGYTF.